The 27 T cell receptor beta chains below all came from one sample that was sequenced in a study of cytomegalovirus exposure and HLA in healthy donors. PCR used 60 Vbeta primers and 13 Jbeta primers. Sequencing was performed with immunoSEQ multiplex PCR; in TCRdb, only in-frame clones are kept and a portion is missing. The sample holds 70,000 to 95,000 clones, around 62% seen once. The sample taken for sequencing was PBMCs. All receptors come from a woman aged 25 to 39 in good health and CMV-seropositive.

This chain joins TRBV2 and TRBJ2-5; 7 bases are a match to TRBD2. The J call may not be correct, given that the DNA end is closer to TRBJ2-7. Germline V lookup: CDR1 SNHLY, CDR2 FYNNEI. This CDR3 region has 22 residues. CDR3 sequence reads: CASSPLPVREGPFGYLTYEQYF. CDR3 nucleotide sequence: TGTGCCAGCAGCCCACTTCCCGTTAGGGAGGGACCGTTTGGGTACTTAACCTACGAGCAGTACTTC.

The V gene is TRBV5-4, the J gene TRBJ2-2, with 9 bases that match TRBD1. The junction had 8 bases not matched to a gene; V was cut back by 3 bases and J by 5 bases. There are 16 residues in the CDR3. In germline, CDR1 is SGHNT, CDR2 YYREEE (reference sequence). The CDR3 loop is CASSSPGQGRTGELFF. The CDR3 DNA is TGTGCCAGCAGCTCACCGGGACAGGGAAGGACCGGGGAGCTGTTTTTT.

The chain has TRBV19 and TRBJ2-3; a possible D gene is TRBD1 (5 bases). Germline V gene data show CDR1 as LNHDA and CDR2 as SQIVND (reference sequence). The CDR3 has 14 amino acids. Trimming shortened V by 3 bases and J by 4 bases, and 11 bases separated the two germline ends. This CDR3 is CASSMGLVSDTQYF. The CDR3 region has the DNA TGTGCCAGTAGTATGGGGCTTGTTTCAGATACGCAGTATTTT.

The genes are TRBV21-1 and TRBJ1-3; TRBD1 is taken as the D call from the table, unchecked against the DNA. TRBV21-1 is described as a pseudogene. This CDR3 has 15 amino acids. The CDR3 DNA follows: TGTGCCAATAACCCGGGACAGGGGGCTGGAAACACCATATATTTT. It translates to CANNPGQGAGNTIYF.

The CDR3 is CASRGAGTGHSPLHF. In DNA, the CDR3 is TGTGCCAGCAGGGGGGCCGGGACAGGGCATTCACCCCTCCACTTT. The chain combines TRBV28 with TRBJ1-6, with 9 nucleotides matching TRBD1. The CDR3 extends over 15 amino acids. Trimming cost V 6 bases and J 8 bases; bases outside gene matches: 8. Looked up from germline, CDR1 is MDHEN and CDR2 is SYDVKM.

This clone came up once. The chain has TRBV6-6 and TRBJ2-2, with D perhaps TRBD2 (6 bases). This CDR3 has 15 amino acids. Germline V gene sequence: CDR1 MNHNY, CDR2 SVGAGI (reference sequence). Trimming left V 8 bases short and J 1 base short, with 14 bases between. CDR3 DNA: TGTGCCAGCGACTTTAACGGGGGGAACACCGGGGAGCTGTTTTTT. Encoded protein: CASDFNGGNTGELFF.

This rearrangement joins TRBV11-2 to TRBJ1-1; TRBD1 aligns across 9 bases. The germline CDR1 and CDR2 sequences are SGHAT and FQNNGV. There are 14 residues in the CDR3. Germline trimming cut 2 bases from V and 4 bases from J; bases unmatched to any gene: 2. The CDR3 DNA reads TGTGCCAGCAGCTTAACAGGGGGCGGCACTGAAGCTTTCTTT. Amino acids: CASSLTGGGTEAFF.

The rearrangement uses TRBV27 and TRBJ1-2, with a possible D match to TRBD1 (5 bases). V lost 5 bases and J lost 5, with 18 bases in between. The CDR3 runs 15 residues. Germline CDR1 reads MNHEY; CDR2 reads SMNVEV (reference sequence). Here the CDR3 DNA reads TGTGCCAGCAGTCCTAATGGCAGGGTAAAATATGGCTACACCTTC. Translation: CASSPNGRVKYGYTF.

The chain couples TRBV6-6 to TRBJ1-1; D is possibly TRBD1 (6 bases). This CDR3 region has 14 residues. CDR1 and CDR2 from the germline V gene are MNHNY and SVGAGI (reference sequence). Trimming removed 2 bases at V and 5 bases at J, with 12 bases between. CDR3: CASSYQGTGTEAFF. Here the CDR3 DNA reads TGTGCCAGCAGTTACCAGGGAACAGGGACTGAAGCTTTCTTT.

This chain joins TRBV5-6 and TRBJ1-1; no firm D call. V was clipped by 5 bases and J by 3 bases, with 17 bases between them. CDR1 and CDR2 from the germline V gene are SGHDT and YYEEEE. CDR3 length: 15 residues. CDR3 residues: CASSDLTVTDTEAFF. DNA for the CDR3: TGTGCCAGCAGTGACTTGACCGTGACCGACACTGAAGCTTTCTTT.

The rearrangement joins TRBV6-1 to TRBJ2-1, with 9 positions matching TRBD2. The germline V gene has CDR1 MNHNS and CDR2 SASEGT. The CDR3 length is 15 residues. The junction had 0 bases not matched to a gene; V was cut back by 0 bases and J by 3 bases. CDR3 sequence: CASSEASGGYNEQFF. In DNA form, the CDR3 reads TGTGCCAGCAGTGAAGCTAGCGGGGGCTACAATGAGCAGTTCTTC.

The rearrangement links TRBV12-5 to TRBJ2-5; 7 bases are a match to TRBD1. The better agreement between TRBJ2-7 and the DNA end casts doubt on the J call. The germline CDR1 and CDR2 sequences are LGHNT and FRNRAP. The CDR3 consists of 21 residues. In DNA, the CDR3 is TGTGCTAGTGGTTTGATTCGCTTGGGGTCCGGGACAGTGAAGGTGGGGCACGAGCAGTACTTC. Translating gives CASGLIRLGSGTVKVGHEQYF.

CDR3 protein: CSVEDRQGAHGYTF. The CDR3 region has the DNA TGCAGCGTTGAAGATCGACAGGGGGCGCATGGCTACACCTTC. The gene calls are TRBV29-1 and TRBJ1-2; the match to TRBD1 covers 10 bases. The CDR3 runs to 14 residues. The V segment lost 0 bases and the J segment 6 bases; nucleotides outside the gene matches: 4. Germline loops: CDR1 SQVTM, CDR2 ANQGSEA.

The chain carries TRBV25-1 and TRBJ1-6, with 8 bases aligning to TRBD1. This CDR3 is 14 amino acids long. V trimming: 5 bases; J trimming: 7 bases; junction bases outside the gene matches: 4. Per germline, CDR1 MGHDK and CDR2 SYGVNS. CDR3 DNA: TGTGCCAGCAGTTGGACAGGGCTCAATTCACCCCTCCACTTT. This translates into CASSWTGLNSPLHF.

This clone was detected a few times. The chain combines TRBV25-1 with TRBJ1-1, with 7 bases matching TRBD1. The CDR3 contains 15 residues. Losses at the gene ends were 4 bases for V and 0 bases for J; bases not matched to a gene: 5. From germline, CDR1 is MGHDK and CDR2 SYGVNS. DNA of the CDR3: TGTGCCAGCAGTGCCCAAGGGGGCTTGAACACTGAAGCTTTCTTT. Translation gives CASSAQGGLNTEAFF.

This sequence joins TRBV7-9 and TRBJ1-1, with TRBD1 identical over 7 bases. V shed 5 bases and J 2 bases; nucleotides not matched to a gene: 11. This CDR3 region has 16 residues. The germline V gene encodes CDR1 SEHNR and CDR2 FQNEAQ (reference sequence). The CDR3 is CASSPRRQGVNTEAFF. The CDR3 nucleotides are TGTGCCAGCAGCCCTAGACGACAGGGAGTTAACACTGAAGCTTTCTTT.

This clone was seen just once. V and J are TRBV15 and TRBJ1-1; unclear D gene. The CDR3 is made up of 14 amino acids. Germline CDR1 reads LNHNV; CDR2 reads YYDKDF (reference sequence). Trimming stripped 0 bases from V and 3 bases from J, with 8 bases between. The CDR3 DNA reads as TGTGCCACCAGCAGAGACATGGAGGACACTGAAGCTTTCTTT. Translated: CATSRDMEDTEAFF.

The chain has TRBV12-5 and TRBJ1-1, with D uncertain. The germline CDR1 and CDR2 sequences are LGHNT and FRNRAP. V was clipped by 5 bases and J by 1 base, with 2 bases between them. The CDR3 spans 11 residues. This CDR3 is CASGQNTEAFF. DNA for the CDR3: TGTGCTAGTGGTCAGAACACTGAAGCTTTCTTT.

The V call is TRBV9, the J call TRBJ2-1; D unresolved. Germline CDR1 reads SGDLS; CDR2 reads YYNGEE. This CDR3 spans 14 amino acids. V was trimmed by 0 bases and J by 5 bases, leaving 9 bases between them. The CDR3 DNA sequence: TGTGCCAGCAGCGTAGTTGAGCCCGACAATGAGCAGTTCTTC. This sequence encodes CASSVVEPDNEQFF.

This chain links TRBV4-1 with TRBJ2-7; 8 nucleotides match TRBD1. V shed 4 bases and J 3 bases; nucleotides not matched to a gene: 2. The germline CDR1 and CDR2 sequences are MGHRA and YSYEKL. The CDR3 has 13 amino acids. The CDR3 is CASSLDRGYEQYF. CDR3 coding DNA: TGCGCCAGCAGCCTCGACAGGGGCTACGAGCAGTACTTC.

The chain joins TRBV6-6 to TRBJ2-3, with TRBD2 identical over 7 bases. The germline V gene has CDR1 MNHNY and CDR2 SVGAGI (reference sequence). J gave up 4 bases and V 7 bases, and 8 bases lay outside the gene matches. This CDR3 has 14 residues. The CDR3 nucleotides read TGTGCCAGCAAAGAGCGGGGAGGTCCAGATACGCAGTATTTT. Residues: CASKERGGPDTQYF.

This clone showed up just once. The chain joins TRBV27 to TRBJ1-2; 7 bases match TRBD1. Unmatched junction bases numbered 5, after V lost 3 bases and J lost 4 bases. In germline, CDR1 is MNHEY, CDR2 SMNVEV (reference sequence). CDR3 length: 14 residues. CDR3 sequence reads: CASSFLGQTYGYTF. DNA for the CDR3: TGTGCCAGCAGTTTCCTGGGACAGACCTATGGCTACACCTTC.

The J gene is TRBJ2-3, the V gene TRBV7-2; D remains unclear. Germline V CDR1 and CDR2: SGHTA, FQGNSA. V gave up 5 bases and J gave up 4 bases, with 7 bases separating them. This CDR3 is built from 12 residues. The CDR3 nucleotides read TGTGCCAGCAGCCTTTTTTCAGATACGCAGTATTTT. Protein sequence: CASSLFSDTQYF. Variable domain in full (rest from reference TRBV7-2 and TRBJ2-3): GAGVSQSPSNKVTEKGKDVELRCDPISGHTALYWYRQSLGQGLEFLIYFQGNSAPDKSGLPSDRFSAERTGGSVSTLTIQRTQQEDSAVYLCASSLFSDTQYFGPGTRLTVL.

The chain employs TRBV12-5 and TRBJ2-7, with 13 positions matching TRBD2. V shed 5 bases and J 0 bases; nucleotides not matched to a gene: 13. This CDR3 has 19 residues. The V gene's germline CDR1 is LGHNT and CDR2 FRNRAP. The CDR3 here is CASGLTAGTSGASSYEQYF. As DNA, the CDR3 is TGTGCTAGTGGTCTCACTGCCGGGACTAGCGGGGCCAGCTCCTACGAGCAGTACTTC.

The rearrangement joins TRBV2 to TRBJ1-1; TRBD1 matches 7 bases. From germline, CDR1 is SNHLY and CDR2 FYNNEI. The CDR3 consists of 13 residues. The J segment lost 3 bases and the V segment lost 4 bases, leaving 2 bases of the junction unmatched. The CDR3 coding sequence is TGTGCCAGCAGTGGGGACAGATACACTGAAGCTTTCTTT. Amino acids: CASSGDRYTEAFF.

This chain joins TRBV28 and TRBJ1-1; D is ambiguous. The germline V gene has CDR1 MDHEN and CDR2 SYDVKM. With 7 bases removed from V and 0 bases from J, the gap between germline ends came to 9 bases. The CDR3 covers 13 residues. CDR3 region: CASTYHLNTEAFF. In nucleotides, the CDR3 is TGTGCCAGCACCTATCACCTGAACACTGAAGCTTTCTTT.

This clone has a handful of counts. The chain has TRBV6-5 and TRBJ1-6; 10 nucleotides line up with TRBD1. CDR1 is MNHEY and CDR2 is SVGAGI in the germline V gene. The V gene end was trimmed by 4 bases and the J gene end by 12 bases; junction bases not matched to a gene: 6. There are 14 residues in the CDR3. CDR3 nucleotide sequence: TGTGCCAGCAGTTCACCGACAGGGGGCTTACCCCTCCACTTT. As protein: CASSSPTGGLPLHF.